The 32 T cell receptor beta chains reported below all come from one sample, sequenced in a study of T-cell reconstitution after alpha-beta-depleted transplantation in children. Preparation of the TCRbeta library used unique molecular identifiers. TCRdb used MiXCR to reprocess the PCR reads, holding one entry per CDR3 protein. The sample lists around 490,000 distinct CDR3 sequences, 11% occurring once. The sequencing here drew on PBMCs, mostly from graft donor cells, taken 180 days after TCRalphabeta/CD19-depleted stem cell transplant. The receptors stem from a female patient aged 2-15 years who had a stem cell transplant for aplastic anemia, so the T cells may come from the graft donor.

The rearrangement joins TRBV9 to TRBJ2-3; a weak D match, TRBD2 (6 bases). The germline V gene has CDR1 SGDLS and CDR2 YYNGEE. This CDR3 is built from 16 residues. V was shortened by 3 bases and J by 3 bases, with 17 bases between the two germline ends. CDR3 protein: CASSANWDRGTDTQYF. The DNA for the CDR3 is TGTGCCAGCAGCGCGAACTGGGACCGGGGGACAGATACGCAGTATTTT.

V gene TRBV20-1 combines with J gene TRBJ2-2; 12 nucleotides line up with TRBD2. J lost 5 bases, V lost 3 bases, and 4 bases had no gene match. The CDR3 is made up of 15 amino acids. Germline V gene lookup returns CDR1 DFQATT and CDR2 SNEGSKA (reference sequence). The CDR3 DNA follows: TGCAGTGCTAGGCGGCTAGCGGGAGGGACCGGGGAGCTGTTTTTT. It is translated as CSARRLAGGTGELFF.

This chain links TRBV6-2 or TRBV6-3 with TRBJ2-1; TRBD2 is a possible D gene (6 bases). The germline gives CDR1 MNHEY, CDR2 SVGEGT. CDR3 size: 16 residues. V gave up 6 bases and J gave up 6 bases, with 21 bases separating them. The CDR3 here is CASSHYLAPPSNEQFF. The CDR3, as DNA: TGTGCCAGCAGCCACTATCTAGCGCCTCCTAGCAATGAGCAGTTCTTC.

This clonotype was observed a handful of times. The chain carries TRBV29-1 and TRBJ2-7; 8 bases are a match to TRBD1. Germline-derived CDR1 and CDR2 are SQVTM and ANQGSEA. V gave up 4 bases and J gave up 6 bases; unmatched junction bases: 2. CDR3 length equals 11 residues. CDR3 amino acids: CSVGTGPEQYV. For the CDR3, the DNA is TGCAGCGTTGGGACAGGGCCCGAGCAGTACGTC.

The chain couples TRBV3-1 to TRBJ2-3; weak D call: TRBD1 (5 bases). Trimming removed 0 bases at V and 0 bases at J, with 7 bases between. This CDR3 region has 15 residues. The germline V gene encodes CDR1 LGHDT and CDR2 YNNKEL (reference sequence). The CDR3 DNA reads TGTGCCAGCAGCCAAGATCCAGGGAGCACAGATACGCAGTATTTT. Its translation is CASSQDPGSTDTQYF.

This clonotype was counted many times. This rearrangement joins TRBV25-1 to TRBJ2-5, with D possibly TRBD1 on 6 matching bases. With 4 bases removed from V and 3 bases from J, the gap between germline ends came to 12 bases. CDR3 length: 14 amino acids. The germline CDR1 and CDR2 sequences are MGHDK and SYGVNS. The DNA for the CDR3 is TGTGCCAGCAGTGGACAGGTGACAAAAGAGACCCAGTACTTC. The encoded protein is CASSGQVTKETQYF. Filled out from reference TRBV25-1 and TRBJ2-5, the complete variable domain reads EADIYQTPRYLVIGTGKKITLECSQTMGHDKMYWYQQDPGMELHLIHYSYGVNSTEKGDLSSESTVSRIRTEHFPLTLESARPSHTSQYLCASSGQVTKETQYFGPGTRLLVL.

This clonotype has just a few counts. The chain recombines TRBV15 with TRBJ2-2; 12 bases are a match to TRBD1. The CDR3 extends over 18 amino acids. Trimming cost V 0 bases and J 6 bases; bases outside gene matches: 8. Germline assignment: CDR1 LNHNV and CDR2 YYDKDF (reference sequence). The CDR3 region has the DNA TGTGCCACCAGCAGAGATCTCCGGGACAGGGGGCGTGCCGGGGAGCTGTTTTTT. Translating it yields CATSRDLRDRGRAGELFF.

This sequence joins TRBV6-2 or TRBV6-3 and TRBJ2-5, with D unclear. V lost 0 bases and J 2 bases, leaving 7 bases between the germline ends. CDR1 MNHEY and CDR2 SVGEGT come from the germline V gene. The CDR3 loop spans 14 amino acids. The CDR3 DNA reads TGTGCCAGCAGTTACTCGAGGTGGCAAGAGACCCAGTACTTC. This encodes CASSYSRWQETQYF.

This clonotype was detected only a few times. The chain combines TRBV29-1 with TRBJ2-7; the D gene is possibly TRBD2 (6 bases). Germline loops: CDR1 SQVTM, CDR2 ANQGSEA. The CDR3 runs to 12 residues. Trimming stripped 5 bases from V and 7 bases from J, with 15 bases between. This CDR3 is CSVRQGRGEQYF. CDR3 DNA sequence: TGCAGCGTTCGGCAAGGCCGGGGGGAGCAGTACTTC.

This clonotype has a count of ten or more. The chain employs TRBV4-3 and TRBJ2-3, with unresolved D. This CDR3 region has 16 residues. Germline V CDR1 and CDR2: LGHNA, YSLEER. V dropped 3 bases and J dropped 3 bases, with 16 bases sitting between them. The CDR3 region has the DNA TGCGCCAGCAGCCAGCCGGGCTGGGGAAGGACAGATACGCAGTATTTT. Translated: CASSQPGWGRTDTQYF.

This clonotype was detected many times. The chain combines TRBV28 with TRBJ1-2, with D perhaps TRBD1 (5 bases). Trimming removed 6 bases from V and 4 bases from J, with 12 bases in between. The CDR3 totals 13 residues. Germline CDR1 and CDR2: MDHEN and SYDVKM. This CDR3 reads CASRPTVIYGYTF. CDR3 coding DNA: TGTGCCAGCAGGCCGACAGTTATCTATGGCTACACCTTC.

The chain is built from TRBV29-1 and TRBJ2-7, with TRBD2 matching over 9 bases. This CDR3 has 17 residues. V lost 6 bases to trimming and J lost 0 bases; unmatched junction nucleotides: 15. CDR1 and CDR2 (germline): SQVTM, ANQGSEA. The CDR3 is CSVERSSGGLSSYEQYF. DNA for the CDR3: TGCAGCGTCGAAAGGAGTAGCGGGGGCCTTAGCTCCTACGAGCAGTACTTC.

This rearrangement joins TRBV29-1 to TRBJ2-5; TRBD1 aligns across 8 bases. Germline V gives CDR1 SQVTM, CDR2 ANQGSEA. There are 13 residues in the CDR3. J lost 2 bases, V lost 7 bases, and 6 bases had no gene match. This CDR3 is CSAPTGGQETQYF. Here the CDR3 DNA reads TGCAGCGCCCCCACAGGGGGGCAAGAGACCCAGTACTTC. The variable domain in full, completed from reference TRBV29-1 and TRBJ2-5, reads SAVISQKPSRDICQRGTSLTIQCQVDSQVTMMFWYRQQPGQSLTLIATANQGSEATYESGFVIDKFPISRPNLTFSTLTVSNMSPEDSSIYLCSAPTGGQETQYFGPGTRLLVL.

The chain combines TRBV5-1 with TRBJ2-1; TRBD2 matches 7 bases. The V and J ends lost 3 bases and 4 bases, in that order; junction bases with no gene match: 25. The CDR3 is 21 residues long. Germline V gene sequence: CDR1 SGHRS, CDR2 YFSETQ. The CDR3 spells CASSWRSSGAHLRGVYNEQFF. The DNA for the CDR3 is TGCGCCAGCAGCTGGAGGTCTAGCGGAGCTCACTTACGCGGGGTTTACAATGAGCAGTTCTTC.

This rearrangement joins TRBV29-1 to TRBJ2-2; possible D gene TRBD2, 5 bases. CDR3 length: 14 residues. V lost 3 bases and J lost 3, with 11 bases in between. Germline loops: CDR1 SQVTM, CDR2 ANQGSEA. CDR3 in amino acids: CSVDIGVDTGELFF. CDR3 bases: TGCAGCGTTGATATCGGGGTCGACACCGGGGAGCTGTTTTTT.

V usage is TRBV5-5 and J usage is TRBJ1-3; possible D gene TRBD1, 6 bases. Germline CDR1 is SGHKS and CDR2 is YYEKEE (reference sequence). The CDR3 runs to 18 residues. Trimming pared 0 bases from V and 0 bases from J, leaving 16 bases between. CDR3 in amino acids: CASSLVRPDRTSGNTIYF. CDR3 in DNA: TGTGCCAGCAGCTTGGTTAGGCCCGACAGGACCTCTGGAAACACCATATATTTT.

This chain joins TRBV18 and TRBJ1-2; D remains unclear. Between the trimmed V and J ends, which lost 2 bases and 4 bases, there was a span of 11 bases. There are 14 residues in the CDR3. Germline V gives CDR1 KGHSH, CDR2 LQKENI. CDR3: CASSPTPGGYGYTF. In nucleotides, the CDR3 is TGTGCCAGCTCACCAACCCCGGGCGGCTATGGCTACACCTTC.

This clonotype was seen at least ten times. The CDR3 sequence: CASSLVGGISYEQYF. The CDR3, as DNA: TGTGCCAGCAGCTTAGTTGGCGGAATCTCCTACGAGCAGTACTTC. The rearrangement joins TRBV7-3 to TRBJ2-7; unclear D gene. This CDR3 is 15 amino acids long. Trimming shortened V by 2 bases and J by 0 bases, and 11 bases separated the two germline ends. Germline loops: CDR1 SGHTA, CDR2 FQGTGA.

The V and J genes are TRBV20-1 and TRBJ1-2, with unresolved D. The germline CDR1 and CDR2 sequences are DFQATT and SNEGSKA (reference sequence). This CDR3 is 14 amino acids long. V lost 3 bases, J lost 4 bases, and 15 bases lay in between. DNA for the CDR3: TGCAGTGCTAGGAGTGACAAAGGAGGCTATGGCTACACCTTC. It yields the protein CSARSDKGGYGYTF.

As to this clonotype: The junction departs from germline at one end; a sequencing error may be responsible. The chain recombines TRBV11-3 with TRBJ1-4; D possibly corresponds to TRBD1 (6 bases). CDR3 length equals 14 residues. Germline loops: CDR1 SGHNT, CDR2 YENEEA. This CDR3 reads CASSRTATHEKLFF. The DNA of the CDR3 is TGTGCCAGCAGCCGGACAGCAACTCATGAAAAACTGTTTTTT.

The V and J genes are TRBV11-3 and TRBJ1-1; D gene unclear. CDR3 length equals 14 residues. The germline CDR1 and CDR2 sequences are SGHNT and YENEEA. V lost 2 bases, J lost 0 bases, and 7 bases lay in between. The CDR3 protein is CASSLYGMNTEAFF. The CDR3 bases are TGTGCCAGCAGCTTATACGGCATGAACACTGAAGCTTTCTTT. The full variable domain, completed using reference TRBV11-3 and TRBJ1-1, is EAGVVQSPRYKIIEKKQPVAFWCNPISGHNTLYWYLQNLGQGPELLIRYENEEAVDDSQLPKDRFSAERLKGVDSTLKIQPAELGDSAVYLCASSLYGMNTEAFFGQGTRLTVV.

Ten or more counts support this clonotype. The chain is built from TRBV15 and TRBJ2-7; D call uncertain. CDR1 LNHNV and CDR2 YYDKDF come from the germline V gene (reference sequence). With 1 base removed from V and 4 bases from J, the gap between germline ends came to 2 bases. There are 11 residues in the CDR3. CDR3 protein: CATSRGYEQYF. As DNA, the CDR3 is TGTGCCACCAGCAGAGGTTACGAGCAGTACTTC. Based on the CDR3 plus reference TRBV15 and TRBJ2-7, the full variable domain is DAMVIQNPRYQVTQFGKPVTLSCSQTLNHNVMYWYQQKSSQAPKLLFHYYDKDFNNEADTPDNFQSRRPNTSFCFLDIRSPGLGDTAMYLCATSRGYEQYFGPGTRLTVT.

This rearrangement joins TRBV7-3 to TRBJ2-6; D uncertain. Deletions cut 4 bases from V and 2 bases from J, with 9 bases between. The germline gives CDR1 SGHTA, CDR2 FQGTGA. The CDR3 covers 15 residues. The CDR3: CASSSQVAGANVLTF. In nucleotides, the CDR3 is TGTGCCAGCAGCTCCCAGGTAGCTGGGGCCAACGTCCTGACTTTC.

The V gene is TRBV10-3, the J gene TRBJ1-2; TRBD1 might be the D (6 bases). The CDR3 extends over 17 amino acids. Germline V gene sequence: CDR1 ENHRY, CDR2 SYGVKD. Deletions cut 0 bases from V and 8 bases from J, with 22 bases between. The CDR3 reads CAISESRGGRLENGYTF. CDR3 nucleotide sequence: TGTGCCATCAGTGAGTCGAGGGGGGGGCGCCTTGAGAACGGCTACACCTTC.

This clonotype was counted only a few times. The chain recombines TRBV7-2 with TRBJ2-1; 7 bases are a match to TRBD1. Trimming at V came to 4 bases and at J to 8 bases, leaving 8 bases not matched to a gene. The CDR3 has 14 residues. Germline V gene lookup returns CDR1 SGHTA and CDR2 FQGNSA. CDR3 amino acids: CASSSMTGWDEQFF. The DNA for the CDR3 is TGTGCCAGCAGCTCTATGACAGGGTGGGATGAGCAGTTCTTC. Variable domain in full (rest from reference TRBV7-2 and TRBJ2-1): GAGVSQSPSNKVTEKGKDVELRCDPISGHTALYWYRQSLGQGLEFLIYFQGNSAPDKSGLPSDRFSAERTGGSVSTLTIQRTQQEDSAVYLCASSSMTGWDEQFFGPGTRLTVL.

The genes are TRBV6-2 or TRBV6-3 and TRBJ2-1, with D tentatively TRBD1 (5 bases). Looked up from germline, CDR1 is MNHEY and CDR2 is SVGEGT. The CDR3 loop spans 14 amino acids. Trimming cost V 5 bases and J 9 bases, with 17 bases left between them. The CDR3 protein is CASSNIPRRGEQFF. CDR3 coding DNA: TGTGCCAGCAGTAATATACCCCGAAGGGGTGAGCAGTTCTTC.

The V and J genes are TRBV27 and TRBJ2-1, with a weak D call TRBD2 (6 bases). Germline CDR1 reads MNHEY; CDR2 reads SMNVEV (reference sequence). V gave up 5 bases and J gave up 0 bases, with 17 bases separating them. The CDR3 is made up of 17 amino acids. The CDR3 coding sequence is TGTGCCAGCAGTCCGTGGGACTTCCCGCGCTCCTACAATGAGCAGTTCTTC. It encodes CASSPWDFPRSYNEQFF.

This chain connects TRBV4-3 to TRBJ2-7; 7 bases match TRBD2. Germline loops: CDR1 LGHNA, CDR2 YSLEER. V was pared by 4 bases and J by 2 bases, with 14 bases of the junction left unmatched. The CDR3 extends over 17 amino acids. The CDR3 protein is CASSLGRGGRNPYEQYF. The CDR3 DNA is TGCGCCAGCAGCCTGGGGCGGGGAGGGAGAAATCCCTACGAGCAGTACTTC.

In this sample, this clonotype turned up a few times. The chain combines TRBV20-1 with TRBJ2-1; 7 bases agree with TRBD2. This CDR3 spans 16 amino acids. J was trimmed by 3 bases and V by 2 bases; bases with no gene match: 10. CDR1 and CDR2 (germline): DFQATT, SNEGSKA (reference sequence). The CDR3 DNA is TGCAGTGCTAGAACCTCTCGCGGGAGTTTCTACAATGAGCAGTTCTTC. The encoded protein is CSARTSRGSFYNEQFF.

The chain couples TRBV6-5 to TRBJ1-1; D is ambiguous. This CDR3 comprises 16 residues. Trimming cost V 0 bases and J 2 bases, with 13 bases left between them. CDR1 is MNHEY, CDR2 SVGAGI, per germline. The CDR3 DNA sequence: TGTGCCAGCAGTTACTCGATCGGGGTCCCTAACACTGAAGCTTTCTTT. Protein product: CASSYSIGVPNTEAFF.

A few counts support this clonotype. The chain links TRBV5-8 to TRBJ1-5; possibly TRBD1 for D (6 bases). Germline lookup yields CDR1 SGHTS and CDR2 YDEGEE. The CDR3 contains 15 residues. With 4 bases removed from V and 2 bases from J, the gap between germline ends came to 13 bases. This CDR3 reads CASSRRDTRNQPQHF. The CDR3 region has the DNA TGTGCCAGCAGCCGGAGGGACACACGCAATCAGCCCCAGCATTTT.

At least ten counts were recorded for this clonotype. The J gene is TRBJ2-1, the V gene TRBV18; D might be TRBD2 (5 bases). This CDR3 comprises 16 residues. CDR1 KGHSH and CDR2 LQKENI come from the germline V gene. Trimming shortened V by 2 bases and J by 4 bases, and 15 bases separated the two germline ends. The CDR3 loop is CASSPWQLGSYNEQFF. Here the CDR3 DNA reads TGTGCCAGCTCACCATGGCAGCTTGGGAGTTACAATGAGCAGTTCTTC.